Shown below are 11 T cell receptor beta chains from a single sample sequenced in a study of beta chain features in type 1 diabetes. All of the isolated RNA was reverse transcribed, so expressed TCRB transcripts were sequenced. TCRdb keeps only in-frame clones here, not all; method: immunoSEQ multiplex PCR. This sample has 65,000 to 85,000 clones; 49% occur once, and the top ten carry about 0.7%. No antigen is known for these receptors. Study-wide results and limits: In every one of the four CD4+ subsets, TCRB CDR3s were moderately but significantly shorter in Type 1 diabetes patients.

The specimen sequenced was central memory CD4+ T cells from blood. The receptors shown here come from a man younger than 40 with type 1 diabetes.

The chain employs TRBV11-3 and TRBJ2-2, with 13 nucleotides matching TRBD2. This CDR3 has 16 amino acids. CDR1 is SGHNT, CDR2 YENEEA, per germline. The V and J ends lost 7 bases and 7 bases, in that order; junction bases with no gene match: 9. CDR3 coding DNA: TGTGCCAGCACCCCACTAGCGGGGGGGCCTTACGGGGAGCTGTTTTTT. Translated: CASTPLAGGPYGELFF.

The gene calls are TRBV18 and TRBJ2-7, with 9 bases lining up with TRBD2. Germline V lookup: CDR1 KGHSH, CDR2 LQKENI. The ends lost 1 base at V and 0 bases at J; junction bases unmatched: 1. This CDR3 spans 15 amino acids. CDR3 sequence: CASSPRSGSSYEQYF. DNA for the CDR3: TGTGCCAGCTCACCACGTAGCGGGAGCTCCTACGAGCAGTACTTC.

This chain uses TRBV13 with TRBJ2-7; 10 bases map to TRBD2. In germline, CDR1 is PRHDT, CDR2 FYEKMQ (reference sequence). V dropped 3 bases and J dropped 2; count of bases not matched to a gene: 10. This CDR3 region has 17 residues. The CDR3 DNA reads TGTGCCAGCAGCTTTTACAAAAGCGGGAGGGACCCCTACGAGCAGTACTTC. This codes for CASSFYKSGRDPYEQYF.

The V call is TRBV11-2, the J call TRBJ2-1, with 7 bases lining up with TRBD1. CDR1 SGHAT and CDR2 FQNNGV come from the germline V gene. V lost 2 bases, J lost 9 bases, and 10 bases stayed unmatched. This CDR3 spans 15 amino acids. The DNA of the CDR3 is TGTGCCAGCAGCTTAAGCCTACAGGGGATAGTTGAGCAGTTCTTC. Amino acid sequence: CASSLSLQGIVEQFF. Drawing the rest from reference TRBV11-2 and TRBJ2-1, the complete variable domain is EAGVAQSPRYKIIEKRQSVAFWCNPISGHATLYWYQQILGQGPKLLIQFQNNGVVDDSQLPKDRFSAERLKGVDSTLKIQPAKLEDSAVYLCASSLSLQGIVEQFFGPGTRLTVL.

This chain links TRBV18 with TRBJ2-7, with a weak D call TRBD1 (5 bases). Germline values: CDR1 KGHSH, CDR2 LQKENI. The ends were cut back, 6 bases at V and 2 bases at J, with 11 bases in the middle. This CDR3 region has 13 residues. This CDR3 is CASSLREPYEQYF. The CDR3 DNA sequence: TGTGCCAGCTCCCTCAGGGAACCCTACGAGCAGTACTTC.

A note on this clone: The identical CDR3 is also encoded by other nucleotide sequences in the sample. V usage is TRBV6-6 and J usage is TRBJ1-3; TRBD1 is a possible D gene (6 bases). The CDR3 is 14 amino acids. Germline V gives CDR1 MNHNY, CDR2 SVGAGI (reference sequence). Trimming left V 6 bases short and J 1 base short, with 10 bases between. CDR3 nucleotide sequence: TGTGCCAGCAGCCGCACAGGGTCTGGAAACACCATATATTTT. It specifies CASSRTGSGNTIYF.

This clone was seen a few times. The chain couples TRBV6-6 to TRBJ1-2; 7 nucleotides match TRBD1. V was clipped by 6 bases and J by 8 bases; unmatched bases: 6. The CDR3 totals 12 residues. The germline CDR1 and CDR2 sequences are MNHNY and SVGAGI (reference sequence). CDR3 sequence reads: CASRGQSRGYTF. The CDR3 DNA sequence: TGTGCCAGCAGGGGACAGTCTCGGGGCTACACCTTC.

The V gene is TRBV4-2, the J gene TRBJ2-2; D is unresolved. Germline V gives CDR1 LGHNA, CDR2 YNFKEQ. V lost 1 base, J lost 4 bases, and 13 bases lay in between. The CDR3 is 16 residues long. The CDR3 DNA reads TGTGCCAGCAGCCAAGGATCGGAGACGGGCACCGGGGAGCTGTTTTTT. Amino acid sequence: CASSQGSETGTGELFF.

The sample holds a few counts of this clone. This rearrangement joins TRBV4-1 to TRBJ2-3; D not certain. The CDR3 loop spans 15 amino acids. CDR1 MGHRA and CDR2 YSYEKL come from the germline V gene. Trimming took 3 bases from V and 6 from J, leaving 16 bases between them. This chain's CDR3 is CASSQTPHGADTQYF. In DNA form, the CDR3 reads TGCGCCAGCAGCCAGACTCCTCACGGTGCCGATACGCAGTATTTT.

This chain links TRBV18 with TRBJ1-1; D possibly corresponds to TRBD1 (5 bases). V was clipped by 2 bases and J by 4 bases, with 17 bases between them. The CDR3 is 16 amino acids. CDR1 and CDR2 (germline): KGHSH, LQKENI. The chain's CDR3 is CASSPTDPAGGTEAFF. CDR3 sequence (DNA): TGTGCCAGCTCACCAACAGACCCGGCGGGGGGCACTGAAGCTTTCTTT.

The V gene is TRBV11-2, the J gene TRBJ1-3; 8 positions match TRBD1. The germline gives CDR1 SGHAT, CDR2 FQNNGV. After removal of 2 bases from V and 4 bases from J, the junction contained 4 bases not matched to a gene. The CDR3 totals 15 residues. CDR3 bases: TGTGCCAGCAGCTTATTGGGGGACAGGGGAAACACCATATATTTT. Protein sequence: CASSLLGDRGNTIYF. The full variable domain, rest sourced from reference TRBV11-2 and TRBJ1-3, is EAGVAQSPRYKIIEKRQSVAFWCNPISGHATLYWYQQILGQGPKLLIQFQNNGVVDDSQLPKDRFSAERLKGVDSTLKIQPAKLEDSAVYLCASSLLGDRGNTIYFGEGSWLTVV.